This T cell receptor beta chain is drawn from a study of cytomegalovirus exposure and HLA in healthy donors (dated by TCRdb to about 2017). Background for the entire study: In an earlier analysis of under 600 of the donors, approximately 260 Gb of sequence data and 90 million to 120 million unique TCR beta sequences from roughly 180 million T cells were reported. The study aimed to test whether signatures of past pathogen exposure could be identified by cataloging public T cell receptors. Donor age, sex, ethnicity and CMV serostatus were collected together with the repertoire data. Four to six DR-DQ haplotypes were handled as single units for association and clustering because linkage in the cohort was strong. In the later analysis, no new phenotypic data were used to find candidate immune exposures; instead, reliance was placed on TCR beta sequences and their occurrence across donors. Every discovery cohort repertoire had been produced on one sequencing platform. Among roughly 400 genotyped donors of the cohort, an average of approximately 240,000 unique TCR beta nucleotide sequences was sequenced per donor, of which roughly 17% were non-productive. High-throughput TCR immunosequencing, statistical association of individual TCRs with disease status, and machine learning were combined to predict cytomegalovirus infection status. The genetic ancestry cluster associated with self-reported Caucasian donors included around four fifths of the approximately 430 genotyped donors. The number of typed donors differed by locus: about 629-630 for A, B, C, DRB1 and DQB1; 522 for DQA1; approximately 600 for DPA1; and roughly 490 for DPB1. HLA typing covered class I and class II loci at four-digit resolution. A later analysis re-analyzed previously published TCR beta repertoires from roughly 630 donors and added high-resolution HLA genotyping to study TCR occurrence patterns. An early release covering some 640 HLA-typed donors comprised 250 to 350 gigabases of sequencing data and roughly 86 million unique TCR sequences. An earlier analysis of approximately 580 of the donors used high-throughput TCR beta sequencing to judge whether each TCR beta V gene segment behaved as functional or pseudogenic. Besides the first cohort of 550 to 750 subjects, a separate validation cohort made up of 120 or so different subjects was used. In a later genetic analysis, genome-wide SNP genotypes for about 65% of the roughly 700 donors were used, and that subset was treated as a discovery cohort. The T cell repertoires of several hundred subjects were profiled by immunosequencing and related to cytomegalovirus serostatus.

The cohort comprised under 700 healthy bone marrow donors. At the time of sampling, all cohort members were nominally healthy, though unrecorded immune exposures were likely present. The donor tested CMV seropositive, placing the donor among the 289 seropositive members of the cohort. A peripheral blood sample was provided by each donor, and peripheral blood mononuclear cells were used for TCR beta sequencing. Genomic DNA extraction from the blood cell samples was performed with the Qiagen DNeasy Blood Extraction Kit. The CDR3 numbers 15 residues from cysteine through phenylalanine. Only CDR3 DNA is held: 45 bases, read in frame from base 1. V ends up 6 bases short and J 6 bases short, with an unmatched junction base count of 15. The germline V gene (reference sequence) sets CDR1 to GTSNPN and CDR2 to SVGIG. Details on this clone: It lacks a known antigen. No per-base quality is available; no much larger clone lies one base away.

Broad study findings and their caveats: The authors suggested that the approach could potentially be extended to other disease states and immunological phenotypes. In an earlier analysis of under 600 of the donors, most TCR beta V segments were observed in productive rearrangements about 87% or about 30% of the time, broadly matching IMGT annotations. The presence/absence analyses assumed that sequencing depth was roughly uniform across donors, and that assumption may not be true. HLA typing was unavailable for some donors at each locus, so association tests used only the typed subset. In a later analysis, TCR association rates were found to vary across HLA loci, with the most associated TCRs seen for DRB1 alleles and the fewest for HLA-C alleles. A later analysis found that HLA-associated TCR beta chains were more clonally expanded and had lower generation probabilities than equally common non-associated chains. In both the original and validation cohorts, the classifier was reported to diagnose cytomegalovirus status with high specificity and sensitivity. Strong co-occurrence of HLA alleles, especially DR and DQ, made assigning TCR associations to individual alleles difficult. The sequencing pipeline was judged likely to have produced a cluster of highly shared sequence variants as a technical artifact. For the cohort, immune exposure information was limited to CMV serostatus. In the study, some 160 TCR beta chains were listed as associated with cytomegalovirus. An association between a missense DCLRE1C variant and V-gene and J-gene trimming of TCR beta chains was found in a later genetic analysis and replicated in an independent cohort. A further reported finding was that TCR beta sequences accurately predicted the HLA-A and HLA-B alleles for most subjects in the first cohort. The cohort was sequenced for TCR beta chains only, and without alpha or paired-chain data the features that could be detected were limited. Several of the top co-occurrence clusters appeared to be linked to parvovirus B19, influenza, CMV and Epstein-Barr virus, according to a later analysis. Linkage disequilibrium might explain the correlated functional status among segregating V segments, but an unknown experimental factor could not be ruled out. In a later analysis, some 18,000 TCR beta sequences were associated with specific HLA alleles at a false discovery rate of 0.05. Because counts were too low, seventeen rarely observed V segments, including chromosome 9 orphons, were left out of the earlier analysis of about 620 of the donors. According to a later genetic analysis, donors in an Asian-associated ancestry cluster had fewer N-insertions in productive TCRs than the approximately 630-donor mean. In a later analysis, most CMV-associated TCR beta chains were found to appear HLA-restricted, with HLA associations seemingly driven largely by CMV exposure. Most TCR sequences were seen in very few donors, while some public TCRs were found in many individuals. Some IMGT-functional V segments, including TRBV6-2 and TRBV6-3, could not be told apart with the 87-base-pair reads, so those segments were excluded. A few of the identified cytomegalovirus-associated TCR beta chains were confirmed in vitro to be specific for cytomegalovirus antigens.

The library relied on the immunoSEQ multiplex PCR assay. For the multiplex PCR, a mixture combining 60 forward primers for TCR Vbeta segments and 13 reverse primers for TCR Jbeta segments was used. The CDR3 region of rearranged TCR beta genes was amplified from genomic DNA with a multiplex PCR assay. On the Illumina HiSeq System, the amplified TCR beta libraries were sequenced as 87-base-pair reads. The paper's processing steps were these. A later analysis tallied roughly 76 million unique TCR beta chains across the approximately 670 repertoires, and roughly 11 million of those chains were shared by two or more donors. To remove PCR and sequencing errors, raw reads were error-corrected and collapsed into unique sequences using a nearest-neighbor algorithm that merged closely related sequences. V, D and J gene segments were assigned by aligning CDR3 sequences to IMGT reference sequences. For a sequence to be retained, a match of at least six nucleotides to both a V gene segment and a J gene segment was required. Rearrangements were called productive when the CDR3 lacked stop codons and stayed in frame with V and J; all others were non-productive. CDR3 was defined by IMGT convention, running from the second conserved V-encoded cysteine to the conserved J-encoded phenylalanine. In an earlier analysis of more than 550 of the donors, sequences lacking an unambiguous match to a single V gene segment were excluded. An earlier analysis of under 750 of the donors called V segments functional above 56.7% productive rearrangements and segregating when the between-donor standard deviation exceeded 5%. A statistical classification framework was built for diagnosing cytomegalovirus status from the catalog of TCR beta chain sequences. In a later analysis, V and J genes were assigned by comparing TCR nucleotide sequences against IMGT/GENE-DB human TR gene sequences. The TCRdist pipeline was used in a later analysis to assign CDR3 sequences and most-parsimonious VDJ recombination scenarios. In a later analysis, each TCR beta chain was defined by its CDR3 amino acid sequence together with its V-gene family, and reads without a unique V-gene family were excluded. In a later analysis, some 600 highly shared, low-generation-probability nucleotide sequences were removed to address suspected cross-contamination and a sequencing artifact. In a later analysis, a clonal expansion index was calculated for each public chain from normalized within-repertoire ranks of inferred template counts. In a later analysis, generation probabilities were computed with a VDJ recombination model fitted to out-of-frame rearrangements, and the resulting probabilities were checked against IGoR. In a later analysis, hypergeometric tests were used to score TCR-TCR, TCR-HLA and TCR-CMV co-occurrence, with a repertoire-size bias correction applied to TCR pairs. A later analysis estimated false discovery rates by permuting HLA or CMV assignments 20 times. A later analysis grouped co-occurring TCRs with DBSCAN, adding TCRdist sequence similarity when clustering within HLA-allele-positive subsets. Repertoires with fewer than 30,000 or more than 120,000 public chains were left out of co-occurrence clustering, as were five repertoires with anomalous nucleotide sharing. TCRdb holds this immuneACCESS table with in-frame rearrangements only. Some clones are missing; in checked studies, unresolved V genes explain under half, and the rest has no known cause. V and J calls and clone size follow that table, whereas D and trimming were derived from the DNA. The sample table shows about 64,000 clones, and around 78% are seen once. The top ten constitute roughly 8.2% of the sample.

This TCR was sampled from a man aged 18-30 years in good health and CMV-seropositive. Recombination connected TRBV30 to TRBJ2-3; the central 7 bases match TRBD1. Sequencing used PBMCs. The DNA is as follows: TGTGCCTGCCCCTTAGGGGGCCTCGGATCGGATACGCAGTATTTT. This is translated as CACPLGGLGSDTQYF.